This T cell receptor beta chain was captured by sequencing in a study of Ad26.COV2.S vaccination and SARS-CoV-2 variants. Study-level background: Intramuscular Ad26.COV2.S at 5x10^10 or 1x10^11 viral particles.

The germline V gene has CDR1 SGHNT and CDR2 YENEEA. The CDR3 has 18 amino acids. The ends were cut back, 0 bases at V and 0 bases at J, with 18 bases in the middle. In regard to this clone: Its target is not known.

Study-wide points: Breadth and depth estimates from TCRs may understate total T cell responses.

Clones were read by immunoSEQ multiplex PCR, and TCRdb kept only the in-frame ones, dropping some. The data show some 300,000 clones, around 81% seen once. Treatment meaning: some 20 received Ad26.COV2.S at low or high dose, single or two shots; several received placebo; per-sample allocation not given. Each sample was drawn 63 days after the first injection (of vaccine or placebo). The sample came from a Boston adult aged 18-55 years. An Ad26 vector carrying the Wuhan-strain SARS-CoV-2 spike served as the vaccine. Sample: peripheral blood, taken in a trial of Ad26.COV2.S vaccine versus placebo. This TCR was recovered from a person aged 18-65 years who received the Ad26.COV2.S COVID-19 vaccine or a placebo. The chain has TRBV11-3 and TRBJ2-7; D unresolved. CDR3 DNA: TGTGCCAGCAGCTTAGAGAAGTTAGAGACAAGGTTCTCCTACGAGCAGTACTTC. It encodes CASSLEKLETRFSYEQYF.